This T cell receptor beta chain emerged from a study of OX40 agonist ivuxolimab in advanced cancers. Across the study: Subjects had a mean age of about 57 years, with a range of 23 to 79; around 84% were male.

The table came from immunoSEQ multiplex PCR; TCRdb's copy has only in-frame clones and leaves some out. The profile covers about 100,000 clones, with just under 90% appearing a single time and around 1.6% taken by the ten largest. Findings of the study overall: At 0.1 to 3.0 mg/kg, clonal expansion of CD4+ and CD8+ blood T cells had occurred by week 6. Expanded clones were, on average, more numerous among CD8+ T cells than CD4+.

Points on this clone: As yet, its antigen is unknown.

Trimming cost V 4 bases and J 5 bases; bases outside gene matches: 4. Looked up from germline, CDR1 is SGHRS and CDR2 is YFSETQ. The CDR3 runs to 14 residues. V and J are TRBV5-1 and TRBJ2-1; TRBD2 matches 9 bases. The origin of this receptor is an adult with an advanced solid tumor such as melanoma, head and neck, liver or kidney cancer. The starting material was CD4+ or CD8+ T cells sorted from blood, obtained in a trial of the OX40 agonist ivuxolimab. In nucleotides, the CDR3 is TGCGCCAGCAGCCTCCAGCGGGGGGACAATGAGCAGTTCTTC. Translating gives CASSLQRGDNEQFF. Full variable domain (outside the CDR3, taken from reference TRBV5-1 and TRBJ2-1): KAGVTQTPRYLIKTRGQQVTLSCSPISGHRSVSWYQQTPGQGLQFLFEYFSETQRNKGNFPGRFSGRQFSNSRSEMNVSTLELGDSALYLCASSLQRGDNEQFFGPGTRLTVL.